Listed below are T cell receptor beta chains from one sample, sequenced in a study of blood T cell repertoires in COVID-19. Generated by immunoSEQ multiplex PCR, the TCRdb table keeps only in-frame clones and is missing some. The table records around 200,000 clones, around 83% of them present only once. Material: peripheral blood. These receptors all come from a woman between 35 and 50 years old with acute or convalescent COVID-19. The CDR3 runs from the conserved cysteine through the conserved F or W. Fields, in order: J gene, D gene, clone size, V gene, CDR3 protein, CDR3 DNA. A D gene is named only where the DNA matches it firmly. Clone size is stated in some rows and not others, as once, few, many or a class when expanded.

>TRBJ1-1|-|-|TRBV19
CASSIGWSRGPEAFF
TGTGCCAGTAGTATAGGTTGGTCGCGCGGCCCTGAAGCTTTCTTT
>TRBJ2-1|-|-|TRBV7-9
CASSLIAYNEQFF
TGTGCCAGCAGCTTAATAGCCTACAATGAGCAGTTCTTC
>TRBJ1-3|-|-|TRBV3-1/TRBV3-2
CASSQSGSGNTIYF
TGTGCCAGCAGCCAATCCGGGTCTGGAAACACCATATATTTT
>TRBJ1-5|-|-|TRBV4-1
CASSKLQDQPQHF
TGCGCCAGCAGCAAACTCCAAGATCAGCCCCAGCATTTT
>TRBJ1-2|-|-|TRBV28
CASSFLVRAGGNYGYTF
TGTGCCAGCAGTTTTTTAGTAAGGGCCGGGGGTAACTATGGCTACACCTTC
>TRBJ2-7|TRBD2|once|TRBV7-8
CASSLTAGEEQYF
TGTGCCAGCAGCTTAACAGCGGGAGAGGAGCAGTACTTC
>TRBJ2-1|TRBD2|-|TRBV3-1/TRBV3-2
CASSQGWLAGGSSYNEQFF
TGTGCCAGCAGCCAAGGATGGCTAGCGGGGGGGAGCTCCTACAATGAGCAGTTCTTC
>TRBJ2-1|-|-|TRBV5-6
CASSLGASGARYEQFF
TGTGCCAGCAGCTTGGGGGCATCAGGGGCGCGGTATGAGCAGTTCTTC
>TRBJ1-4|-|-|TRBV6-6
CASSYGTGWEKLFF
TGTGCCAGCAGTTACGGAACAGGGTGGGAAAAACTGTTTTTT
>TRBJ1-1|-|-|TRBV29-1
CSGARGLAEAFF
TGCAGCGGTGCAAGGGGTCTGGCTGAAGCTTTCTTT
>TRBJ2-5|TRBD2|-|TRBV5-4
CASSKWTSGSVETQYF
TGTGCCAGCAGCAAATGGACTAGCGGGAGTGTAGAGACCCAGTACTTC
>TRBJ2-7|-|once|TRBV7-6
CASSLRQTYEQYF
TGTGCCAGCAGCCTTAGACAGACCTACGAGCAGTACTTC
>TRBJ2-5|TRBD2|-|TRBV5-6
CASSLVAGGPETQYF
TGTGCCAGCAGCTTGGTAGCGGGAGGGCCAGAGACCCAGTACTTC
>TRBJ1-4|-|-|TRBV6-5
CASTDGTNEKLFF
TGTGCCAGCACCGACGGGACTAATGAAAAACTGTTTTTT
>TRBJ2-1|-|-|TRBV10-2
CASSESSLVGEQFF
TGCGCCAGCAGTGAGTCGAGTCTAGTGGGTGAGCAGTTCTTC
>TRBJ2-2|-|-|TRBV4-1
CASSPPENRKELFF
TGCGCCAGCAGCCCCCCGGAGAATAGAAAAGAGCTGTTTTTT
>TRBJ1-1|-|-|TRBV7-9
CASMLMSDSEAFF
TGTGCCAGCATGCTGATGAGTGACAGTGAAGCTTTCTTT
>TRBJ2-3|TRBD2|-|TRBV30
CAWSGEESSGNSDTQYF
TGTGCCTGGAGTGGGGAAGAGAGTAGCGGGAATTCTGATACGCAGTATTTT
>TRBJ2-7|TRBD1|-|TRBV7-9
CASSLTGGYYEQYF
TGTGCCAGCAGCCTCACAGGGGGGTACTACGAGCAGTACTTC
>TRBJ2-1|TRBD1|-|TRBV28
CASSSIQGARVQPSHEQFF
TGTGCCAGCAGTTCTATCCAGGGGGCTCGGGTTCAACCTAGTCATGAGCAGTTCTTC
>TRBJ2-1|TRBD2|once|TRBV24-1
CATSDWVLAGAGEQFF
TGTGCCACCAGTGATTGGGTACTAGCGGGGGCGGGTGAGCAGTTCTTC
>TRBJ2-1|-|-|TRBV24-1
CATSRGSYNEQFF
TGTGCCACCAGTCGGGGCTCCTACAATGAGCAGTTCTTC
>TRBJ1-4|-|-|TRBV2
CASKSRSTNEKLFF
TGTGCCAGCAAATCGAGGTCAACTAATGAAAAACTGTTTTTT
>TRBJ2-5|TRBD2|-|TRBV24-1
CATSNHPGLAGESETQYF
TGTGCCACCAGTAACCACCCGGGACTAGCGGGAGAGTCAGAGACCCAGTACTTC
>TRBJ2-1|TRBD1|-|TRBV3-1/TRBV3-2
CASSQEEGQGVNEQFF
TGTGCCAGCAGCCAGGAAGAGGGACAGGGAGTCAATGAGCAGTTCTTC
>TRBJ1-5|-|-|TRBV6-5
CASSQDYSNQPQHF
TGTGCCAGCAGCCAGGACTATAGCAATCAGCCCCAGCATTTT
>TRBJ1-5|-|-|TRBV7-3
CASSLSASTVGNQPQHF
TGTGCCAGCAGCTTAAGCGCATCGACAGTAGGGAATCAGCCCCAGCATTTT
>TRBJ1-1|-|-|TRBV6-5
CASREDLNTEAFF
TGTGCCAGCAGAGAGGATTTGAACACTGAAGCTTTCTTT
>TRBJ2-7|-|-|TRBV5-6
CASSGGTEEHYEQYF
TGTGCCAGCAGCGGGGGGACGGAGGAACACTACGAGCAGTACTTC
>TRBJ1-2|-|-|TRBV9
CASSVDGDGINYGYTF
TGTGCCAGCAGCGTAGATGGTGACGGGATTAACTATGGCTACACCTTC
>TRBJ1-5|TRBD1|once|TRBV7-9
CASSSRQGKGEDQPQHF
TGTGCCAGCAGCTCCAGACAGGGGAAGGGTGAGGATCAGCCCCAGCATTTT
>TRBJ1-2|TRBD1|once|TRBV28
CASSLGDRGLGYTF
TGTGCCAGCAGTTTAGGGGACAGGGGGCTTGGCTACACCTTC
>TRBJ2-2|-|-|TRBV4-1
CASSQDAARDTGELFF
TGCGCCAGCAGCCAAGATGCGGCGCGGGACACCGGGGAGCTGTTTTTT
>TRBJ2-7|TRBD2|-|TRBV12-3/TRBV12-4
CASAGLVGYEQYF
TGTGCCAGCGCCGGACTAGTCGGCTACGAGCAGTACTTC
>TRBJ1-4|TRBD1|-|TRBV14
CASSRVGGFREKLFF
TGTGCCAGCAGCCGAGTAGGGGGCTTCCGTGAAAAACTGTTTTTT
>TRBJ2-4|TRBD1|-|TRBV6-5
CAGGDRNIQYF
TGTGCCGGTGGGGACAGAAACATTCAGTACTTC
>TRBJ2-7|TRBD2|few|TRBV30
CAWSWGGEQYF
TGTGCCTGGAGTTGGGGGGGAGAGCAGTACTTC
>TRBJ2-7|-|-|TRBV30
CAWRRAPSSYEQYF
TGTGCCTGGAGGAGGGCCCCCAGCTCCTACGAGCAGTACTTC
>TRBJ1-1|-|-|TRBV7-9
CASSPTNTEAFF
TGTGCCAGCAGCCCCACTAACACTGAAGCTTTCTTT
>TRBJ2-7|-|-|TRBV28
CASSLVGAGSYEQYF
TGTGCCAGCAGTTTAGTCGGAGCGGGTTCCTACGAGCAGTACTTC
>TRBJ1-2|TRBD1|-|TRBV18
CASSPPGQVNYGYTF
TGTGCCAGCTCACCGCCGGGACAGGTGAACTATGGCTACACCTTC
>TRBJ2-7|-|-|TRBV6-5
CASSYPQGSFYEQYF
TGTGCCAGCAGTTACCCCCAGGGGAGTTTCTACGAGCAGTACTTC
>TRBJ2-7|TRBD2|-|TRBV4-1
CASSLALFELAGVVGYEQYF
TGCGCCAGCAGCCTGGCTCTGTTCGAACTAGCGGGAGTCGTAGGCTACGAGCAGTACTTC
>TRBJ2-1|-|many|TRBV6-4
CASSEGGTDYNEQFF
TGTGCCAGCAGTGAAGGGGGGACAGATTACAATGAGCAGTTCTTC
>TRBJ2-1|TRBD2|few|TRBV19
CASRQLAAPSSDEQFF
TGTGCCAGTAGACAACTAGCGGCCCCGTCGTCGGATGAGCAGTTCTTC
>TRBJ2-3|-|-|TRBV6-5
CASSLGVGDLEYF
TGTGCCAGCAGTTTGGGCGTAGGGGACTTGGAGTATTTT
>TRBJ1-2|-|-|TRBV10-1
CASSESATDGYTF
TGCGCCAGCAGTGAGTCTGCGACAGATGGCTACACCTTC
>TRBJ1-5|-|-|TRBV7-2
CASSAGFGNQPQHF
TGTGCCAGCAGCGCAGGGTTTGGCAATCAGCCCCAGCATTTT
>TRBJ1-1|TRBD1|-|TRBV28
CASSLPGQDIHTEAFF
TGTGCCAGCAGTTTACCGGGACAGGATATTCACACTGAAGCTTTCTTT
>TRBJ2-7|-|-|TRBV30
CAWSAGPYEQYF
TGTGCCTGGAGTGCTGGCCCCTACGAGCAGTACTTC
>TRBJ1-2|TRBD1|-|TRBV28
CASSLSDRDGSSYGYTF
TGTGCCAGCAGTTTATCAGACAGGGACGGATCTTCTTATGGCTACACCTTC
>TRBJ1-5|-|-|TRBV28
CASSLLSDSYYSNQPQHF
TGTGCCAGCAGTTTATTGTCGGACAGTTACTATAGCAATCAGCCCCAGCATTTT
>TRBJ1-2|-|-|TRBV3-1/TRBV3-2
CASSQDGPGYTF
TGTGCCAGCAGCCAAGACGGTCCGGGCTACACCTTC
>TRBJ1-6|-|once|TRBV20-1
CSASRGSPLHF
TGCAGTGCTAGTAGGGGCTCACCCCTCCACTTT
>TRBJ2-1|-|-|TRBV7-3
CASSPTLYDRTQFF
TGTGCCAGCAGCCCTACCCTTTACGACAGAACTCAGTTCTTC
>TRBJ2-2|TRBD1|once|TRBV10-3
CAINRQGANTGELFF
TGTGCCATCAACCGACAGGGCGCTAACACCGGGGAGCTGTTTTTT
>TRBJ2-1|TRBD2|-|TRBV5-5
CASSLVAGGNEQFF
TGTGCCAGCAGCTTGGTGGCGGGGGGCAATGAGCAGTTCTTC
>TRBJ2-7|TRBD2|-|TRBV10-3
CAISTMTSGVSYEQYF
TGTGCCATCAGCACGATGACTAGCGGGGTCTCCTACGAGCAGTACTTC
>TRBJ2-1|TRBD2|-|TRBV3-1/TRBV3-2
CASSQDGGGLSYNEQFF
TGTGCCAGCAGCCAAGACGGGGGGGGTCTCTCCTACAATGAGCAGTTCTTC